The 13 T cell receptor beta chains presented below share a single source sample, sequenced in a study of beta chain features in type 1 diabetes. General study results and limits: Across all four CD4+ subsets, people with type 1 diabetes showed modestly shorter TCRB CDR3s.

Isolated RNA was reverse transcribed in full, so expressed TCRB transcripts were sequenced. Sequencing was performed with immunoSEQ multiplex PCR; in TCRdb, only in-frame clones are kept and a portion is missing. The sample contains around 690,000 clones, over 10% of which appear only once. These receptors have no identified antigens. The sample was naive CD4+ T cells from blood. Receptor source: a man aged 25 to 40 with type 1 diabetes.

Of note for this clone: Distinct nucleotide sequences in the sample also encode this CDR3. V gene TRBV11-2 combines with J gene TRBJ2-1; D may be TRBD1 or TRBD2 (6 bases each). The CDR3 is made up of 15 amino acids. V was pared by 5 bases and J by 0 bases, with 11 bases between. CDR1 and CDR2 (germline): SGHAT, FQNNGV. The CDR3 spells CASSLGGSSYNEQFF. The CDR3 nucleotides are TGTGCCAGCAGCCTAGGGGGGAGCTCCTACAATGAGCAGTTCTTC.

This clone was counted between two and nine times. The V gene is TRBV2, the J gene TRBJ2-3; D unresolved. This CDR3 has 13 residues. The germline gives CDR1 SNHLY, CDR2 FYNNEI. Trimming removed 4 bases at V and 2 bases at J, with 7 bases between. CDR3 bases: TGTGCCAGCAGTGGGGCCAACACAGATACGCAGTATTTT. Residues: CASSGANTDTQYF.

This clone was observed a few times. The gene calls are TRBV2 and TRBJ2-2, with D hard to call. Per germline, CDR1 SNHLY and CDR2 FYNNEI. Trimming removed 0 bases at V and 5 bases at J, with 13 bases between. CDR3 size: 16 residues. The CDR3 sequence: CASSEAQASGTGELFF. The CDR3 DNA sequence: TGTGCCAGCAGTGAAGCCCAGGCCAGTGGAACCGGGGAGCTGTTTTTT.

This clone occurred a few times. This chain links TRBV4-2 with TRBJ2-2, with unresolved D. Trimming shortened V by 3 bases and J by 5 bases, and 7 bases separated the two germline ends. The CDR3 is 13 amino acids. Looked up from germline, CDR1 is LGHNA and CDR2 is YNFKEQ. The CDR3 protein is CASSHLDTGELFF. The CDR3 coding sequence is TGTGCCAGCAGCCATTTAGATACCGGGGAGCTGTTTTTT.

This rearrangement joins TRBV6-6 to TRBJ2-1; weak D call: TRBD2 (7 bases). Per germline, CDR1 MNHNY and CDR2 SVGAGI (reference sequence). V gave up 5 bases and J gave up 0 bases, with 11 bases separating them. The CDR3 totals 15 residues. The chain's CDR3 is CASSLGGVSYNEQFF. CDR3 DNA: TGTGCCAGCAGTCTAGGGGGGGTCTCCTACAATGAGCAGTTCTTC.

The chain recombines TRBV10-3 with TRBJ2-1; 14 bases line up with TRBD2. The ends lost 7 bases at V and 0 bases at J; junction bases unmatched: 8. Germline assignment: CDR1 ENHRY and CDR2 SYGVKD. There are 18 residues in the CDR3. Here the CDR3 reads CAITRTSGGRSSYNEQFF. The CDR3 DNA follows: TGTGCCATCACCCGGACTAGCGGGGGGCGTTCCTCCTACAATGAGCAGTTCTTC.

The chain recombines TRBV27 with TRBJ2-4; D gene unclear. This CDR3 region has 14 residues. CDR1 MNHEY and CDR2 SMNVEV come from the germline V gene (reference sequence). Deletions cut 4 bases from V and 1 base from J, with 8 bases between. CDR3 region: CASSSGPAKNIQYF. For the CDR3, the DNA is TGTGCCAGCAGTTCGGGTCCCGCCAAAAACATTCAGTACTTC.

The chain carries TRBV5-1 and TRBJ1-6; TRBD1 agrees at 7 bases. This CDR3 has 15 amino acids. Germline-derived CDR1 and CDR2 are SGHRS and YFSETQ. Losses at the gene ends were 1 base for V and 7 bases for J; bases not matched to a gene: 5. As DNA, the CDR3 is TGCGCCAGCAGCTTGCAGGGGGAATTGAATTCACCCCTCCACTTT. It encodes CASSLQGELNSPLHF.

In its sample, this clone was seen a few times. This chain uses TRBV7-8 with TRBJ1-1; D may be TRBD1 (5 bases). Germline CDR1 and CDR2: SGHVS and FQNEAQ. This CDR3 is 15 amino acids long. The V end lost 5 bases, the J end lost 5 bases, and 18 bases lay between the germline ends. The CDR3 is CASSPRRGVETEAFF. CDR3 nucleotides: TGTGCCAGCAGCCCCAGGAGGGGAGTAGAGACTGAAGCTTTCTTT.

This clone was counted only a few times. The sample holds other DNA sequences that translate to the same CDR3. This rearrangement joins TRBV20-1 to TRBJ2-5, with D hard to call. Trimming took off 1 base at V and 5 bases at J, with 5 bases between the two ends. Germline V gives CDR1 DFQATT, CDR2 SNEGSKA (reference sequence). The CDR3 has 11 residues. This CDR3 reads CSARVGETQYF. CDR3 bases: TGCAGTGCTAGAGTCGGCGAGACCCAGTACTTC.

The chain employs TRBV7-9 and TRBJ2-4; no reliable D call. This CDR3 comprises 12 residues. V was cut by 4 bases and J by 8 bases, with 9 bases left in between. Germline CDR1 reads SEHNR; CDR2 reads FQNEAQ (reference sequence). The CDR3 loop is CASSSARDIQYF. The CDR3 DNA follows: TGTGCCAGCAGCTCGGCACGGGACATTCAGTACTTC.

This clone was counted between two and nine times. The chain combines TRBV6-1 with TRBJ2-3; D is undetermined. The CDR3 length is 12 residues. V dropped 7 bases and J dropped 4 bases, with 9 bases sitting between them. CDR1 is MNHNS and CDR2 is SASEGT in the germline V gene. CDR3 DNA sequence: TGTGCCAGCACCCAAGGAGCAGATACGCAGTATTTT. Amino acids: CASTQGADTQYF.

In its sample, this clone was seen a few times. At the DNA level, this CDR3 is encoded by other sequences in the same sample as well. The V gene is TRBV7-2, the J gene TRBJ2-7; D gene unclear. The CDR3 runs to 14 residues. Trimming removed 1 base from V and 2 bases from J, with 9 bases in between. Germline V gives CDR1 SGHTA, CDR2 FQGNSA. The CDR3 loop reads CASSLGTVAYEQYF. The CDR3 region has the DNA TGTGCCAGCAGCTTAGGAACAGTCGCCTACGAGCAGTACTTC.